This T cell receptor (beta chain) derives from a study of blood T cell repertoires in COVID-19. The table came from immunoSEQ multiplex PCR; TCRdb's copy has only in-frame clones and leaves some out. The sample yields under 350,000 clones, around 86% seen once. CDR1 and CDR2 (germline): MNHEY, SMNVEV (reference sequence). This CDR3 is 15 amino acids long. V was pared by 7 bases and J by 1 base, with 7 bases of the junction left unmatched. The sequence derives from a woman aged 18 to 35 who had recovered from COVID-19. The sequenced material came from PBMCs or T cells enriched from blood (not recorded which). This chain uses TRBV27 with TRBJ2-7; 10 positions agree with TRBD1. CDR3 sequence: CASKGQGLASYEQYF. CDR3 bases: TGTGCCAGCAAGGGACAGGGGCTGGCGTCCTACGAGCAGTACTTC.